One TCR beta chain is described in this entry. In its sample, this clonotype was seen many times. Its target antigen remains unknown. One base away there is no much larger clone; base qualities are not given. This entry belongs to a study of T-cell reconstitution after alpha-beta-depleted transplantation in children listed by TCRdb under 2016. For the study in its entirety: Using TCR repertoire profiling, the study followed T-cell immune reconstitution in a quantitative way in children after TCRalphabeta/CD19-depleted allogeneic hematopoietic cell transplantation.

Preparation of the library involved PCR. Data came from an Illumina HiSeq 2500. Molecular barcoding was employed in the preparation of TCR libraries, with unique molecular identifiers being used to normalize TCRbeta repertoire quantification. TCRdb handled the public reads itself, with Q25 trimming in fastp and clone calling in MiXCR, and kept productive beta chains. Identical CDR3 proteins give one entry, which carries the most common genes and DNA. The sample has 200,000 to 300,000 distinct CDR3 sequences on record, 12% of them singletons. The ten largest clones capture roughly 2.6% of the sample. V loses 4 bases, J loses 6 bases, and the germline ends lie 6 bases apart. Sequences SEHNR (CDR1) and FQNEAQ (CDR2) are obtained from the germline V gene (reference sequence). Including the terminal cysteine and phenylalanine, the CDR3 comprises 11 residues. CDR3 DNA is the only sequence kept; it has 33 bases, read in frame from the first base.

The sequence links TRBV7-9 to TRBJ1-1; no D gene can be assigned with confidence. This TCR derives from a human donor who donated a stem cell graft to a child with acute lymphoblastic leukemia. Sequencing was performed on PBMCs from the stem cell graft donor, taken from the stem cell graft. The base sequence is TGTGCCAGCAGCTCCCGGGCTGAAGCTTTCTTT. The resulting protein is CASSSRAEAFF.